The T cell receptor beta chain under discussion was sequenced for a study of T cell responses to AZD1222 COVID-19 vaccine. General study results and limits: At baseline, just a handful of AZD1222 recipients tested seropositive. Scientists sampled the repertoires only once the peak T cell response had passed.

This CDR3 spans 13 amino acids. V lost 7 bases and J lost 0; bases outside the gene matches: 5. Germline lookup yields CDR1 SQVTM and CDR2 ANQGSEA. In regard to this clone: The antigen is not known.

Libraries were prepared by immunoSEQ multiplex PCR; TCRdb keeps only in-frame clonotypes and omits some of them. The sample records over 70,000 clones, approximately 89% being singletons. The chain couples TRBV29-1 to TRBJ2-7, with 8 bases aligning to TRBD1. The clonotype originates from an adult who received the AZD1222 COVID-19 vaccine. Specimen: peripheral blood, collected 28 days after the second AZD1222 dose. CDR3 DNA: TGCAGCGCCCGGACAGGGACCTCCTACGAGCAGTACTTC. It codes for CSARTGTSYEQYF.